The sample holds a few counts of the clone carrying this T cell receptor beta chain. TCRdb processed the RT-PCR reads anew with MiXCR; each CDR3 protein has one entry. Of roughly 550,000 distinct CDR3 sequences listed, roughly 23% are singletons. The data belong to a study of response to subunit inactivated influenza vaccine. Trimming stripped 5 bases from V and 5 bases from J, with 12 bases between. The CDR3 consists of 12 residues. CDR1 is DFQATT, CDR2 SNEGSKA, per germline (reference sequence). These same records also appear under a second study, on T cells expressing NK-cell markers. That work states: The cDNA for TCR beta came from 5'RACE template switching with UMIs. Out of eight donors sequenced, seven tested HCMV-seropositive and the remaining one seronegative. Dominant NKG2C+ clonotypes accounted for 1.0-7.0% of CD8+ T cells in six or seven donors. The leading position in the CD3+CD56-NKG2C+ fraction of several donors also went to these clonotypes. HCMV specificity of the expanded NKG2C+ T cell clones was not established.

The chain carries TRBV20-1 and TRBJ1-1; D is perhaps TRBD1 (6 bases). The receptor's source is a man aged 45 to 65 who received an inactivated influenza vaccine. This specimen was CD4+ T cells sorted from PBMCs, taken less than 13 days after vaccination. The CDR3 here is CSAVQGWTEAFF. CDR3 in DNA: TGCAGTGCTGTTCAGGGGTGGACTGAAGCTTTCTTT.